What follows are 24 T cell receptor beta chains derived from one specimen sequenced in a study of OX40 agonist ivuxolimab in advanced cancers. Here immunoSEQ multiplex PCR was the method, and the copy in TCRdb shows in-frame clones only, minus some. The sample has some 99,000 clones, 90% seen once. The sequencing here drew on CD4+ or CD8+ T cells sorted from blood, taken in a trial of the OX40 agonist ivuxolimab. The receptor set was obtained from an adult with an advanced solid tumor such as melanoma, head and neck, liver or kidney cancer.

This chain links TRBV11-1 with TRBJ2-2; 9 nucleotides line up with TRBD1. CDR1 SGHAT and CDR2 FQDESV come from the germline V gene (reference sequence). This CDR3 has 15 residues. With 6 bases clipped from V and 7 bases from J, the junction kept 9 bases outside the gene matches. CDR3: CASRPPTGGLGELFF. The CDR3 region has the DNA TGTGCCAGCAGGCCACCTACAGGGGGCCTCGGGGAGCTGTTTTTT.

This clone was counted between two and nine times. The chain links TRBV6-1 to TRBJ1-2, with D perhaps TRBD1 (5 bases). The CDR3 has 15 residues. Germline lookup yields CDR1 MNHNS and CDR2 SASEGT. Deletions cut 5 bases from V and 4 bases from J, with 17 bases between. CDR3 DNA sequence: TGTGCCAGCAGTCCGAGCCGGGGGACTCCCTATGGCTACACCTTC. Its protein is CASSPSRGTPYGYTF.

V gene TRBV7-9 combines with J gene TRBJ2-6, with D possibly TRBD2 on 6 matching bases. V was pared by 5 bases and J by 0 bases, with 17 bases between. The germline V gene has CDR1 SEHNR and CDR2 FQNEAQ (reference sequence). The CDR3 loop spans 18 amino acids. The CDR3 loop reads CASSVLAAMSSGANVLTF. CDR3 DNA: TGTGCCAGCAGCGTGTTAGCGGCTATGAGCTCTGGGGCCAACGTCCTGACTTTC. The whole variable domain, remainder taken from reference TRBV7-9 and TRBJ2-6, is DTGVSQNPRHKITKRGQNVTFRCDPISEHNRLYWYRQTLGQGPEFLTYFQNEAQLEKSRLLSDRFSAERPKGSFSTLEIQRTEQGDSAMYLCASSVLAAMSSGANVLTFGAGSRLTVL.

The chain is built from TRBV7-9 and TRBJ2-1, with 10 bases matching TRBD2. This CDR3 contains 17 residues. Trimming removed 5 bases from V and 3 bases from J; junction bases left unmatched: 10. CDR1 is SEHNR, CDR2 FQNEAQ, per germline (reference sequence). For the CDR3, the DNA is TGTGCCAGCAGCCCTAGTACGACTAGCGGGTTCTACAATGAGCAGTTCTTC. Protein sequence: CASSPSTTSGFYNEQFF.

A single count supports this clone. The chain combines TRBV29-1 with TRBJ2-3, with D hard to call. Germline CDR1 SQVTM, CDR2 ANQGSEA. The CDR3 is 13 residues long. The CDR3, as DNA: TGCATAGGACGGATAGGCGCGACAGATACGCAGTATTTT. Its translation: CIGRIGATDTQYF.

The chain combines TRBV9 with TRBJ1-4; TRBD1 matches at 10 bases. The CDR3 has 16 residues. Germline V gene sequence: CDR1 SGDLS, CDR2 YYNGEE. V dropped 4 bases and J dropped 7; count of bases not matched to a gene: 10. CDR3 DNA: TGTGCCAGCAGCCCAGAGGACGGGACAGGGGCTGAAAAACTGTTTTTT. Its translation is CASSPEDGTGAEKLFF.

Notes on this clone: Other nucleotide sequences in the sample specify the same CDR3. The rearrangement uses TRBV11-1 and TRBJ2-7; TRBD2 matches 14 bases. The CDR3 is 15 residues long. V lost 5 bases, J lost 3 bases, and 3 bases stayed unmatched. Germline-derived CDR1 and CDR2 are SGHAT and FQDESV (reference sequence). CDR3 sequence (DNA): TGTGCCAGCAGCCCCGGGACTAGCGGGAGCTACGAGCAGTACTTC. Its protein product is CASSPGTSGSYEQYF. Full variable domain (outside the CDR3, taken from reference TRBV11-1 and TRBJ2-7): EAEVAQSPRYKITEKSQAVAFWCDPISGHATLYWYRQILGQGPELLVQFQDESVVDDSQLPKDRFSAERLKGVDSTLKIQPAELGDSAMYLCASSPGTSGSYEQYFGPGTRLTVT.

The chain has TRBV11-3 and TRBJ2-1; 9 bases are shared with TRBD2. Germline loops: CDR1 SGHNT, CDR2 YENEEA. The ends lost 5 bases at V and 8 bases at J; junction bases unmatched: 10. The CDR3 has 15 residues. CDR3 protein: CASSSGRAGGYEQFF. CDR3 DNA: TGTGCCAGCAGCAGCGGGCGAGCGGGAGGTTATGAGCAGTTCTTC.

This clone showed up just once. The rearrangement joins TRBV7-6 to TRBJ2-3; TRBD1 might be the D (6 bases). The CDR3 loop spans 18 amino acids. V was cut by 4 bases and J by 0 bases, with 20 bases left in between. The V gene's germline CDR1 is SGHVS and CDR2 FNYEAQ. CDR3 sequence (DNA): TGTGCCAGCAGCTCCGGACAGTTGAGGAAGGGTAGCACAGATACGCAGTATTTT. Residues: CASSSGQLRKGSTDTQYF.

The chain combines TRBV11-2 with TRBJ2-2, with TRBD2 matching over 7 bases. The CDR3 runs to 14 residues. J was trimmed by 0 bases and V by 5 bases; bases with no gene match: 0. Per the germline V gene, CDR1 is SGHAT and CDR2 is FQNNGV. This CDR3 is CASSAGANTGELFF. CDR3 in DNA: TGTGCCAGCAGCGCGGGAGCGAACACCGGGGAGCTGTTTTTT.

The chain is built from TRBV7-9 and TRBJ2-5; 8 bases are a match to TRBD1. Germline trimming cut 2 bases from V and 4 bases from J; bases unmatched to any gene: 6. The V gene's germline CDR1 is SEHNR and CDR2 FQNEAQ (reference sequence). The CDR3 is 15 residues long. The CDR3 bases are TGTGCCAGCAGCTTAACGGGACAGGAATCAGAGACCCAGTACTTC. This codes for CASSLTGQESETQYF.

The V gene is TRBV11-3, the J gene TRBJ2-2; the match to TRBD2 covers 8 bases. Germline lookup yields CDR1 SGHNT and CDR2 YENEEA. V was pared by 1 base and J by 1 base, with 2 bases of the junction left unmatched. The CDR3 runs 16 residues. The CDR3 nucleotides read TGTGCCAGCAGCTTAGCACTAGCGGAGAACACCGGGGAGCTGTTTTTT. It codes for CASSLALAENTGELFF.

The rearrangement joins TRBV30 to TRBJ1-3; a possible D gene is TRBD1 (6 bases). CDR1 is GTSNPN and CDR2 is SVGIG in the germline V gene (reference sequence). V was shortened by 1 base and J by 2 bases, with 12 bases between the two germline ends. The CDR3 extends over 15 amino acids. The CDR3 region is CAWSGLQGPGNTIYF. CDR3 coding DNA: TGTGCCTGGAGTGGCCTACAGGGACCTGGAAACACCATATATTTT.

This rearrangement joins TRBV29-1 to TRBJ2-7; no reliable D call. The germline V gene has CDR1 SQVTM and CDR2 ANQGSEA. This CDR3 comprises 13 residues. The V end lost 4 bases, the J end lost 3 bases, and 13 bases lay between the germline ends. CDR3 bases: TGCAGCGTTGGGCGTCGTGGCTTCTACGAGCAGTACTTC. Translating gives CSVGRRGFYEQYF.

This sequence joins TRBV5-1 and TRBJ2-5; D might be TRBD1 (6 bases). The CDR3 covers 15 residues. V lost 0 bases, J lost 1 base, and 10 bases lay in between. Per germline, CDR1 SGHRS and CDR2 YFSETQ. CDR3 coding DNA: TGCGCCAGCAGCTTGGATGGACAGCTCCAAGAGACCCAGTACTTC. Translating gives CASSLDGQLQETQYF.

The genes are TRBV14 and TRBJ2-7; D possibly corresponds to TRBD2 (5 bases). CDR3 size: 13 residues. Germline V gene sequence: CDR1 SGHDN, CDR2 FVKESK. The V and J ends lost 3 bases and 6 bases respectively, with 12 bases between them. CDR3 nucleotides: TGTGCCAGCAGCCAGAGGGTCATGGGCGAGCAGTACTTC. This codes for CASSQRVMGEQYF.

By proportion, this clone is medium-sized. The CDR3 DNA reads as TGTGCCAGCAGTAAGACAGGAGGAGAGCAGTACTTC. Its translation is CASSKTGGEQYF. V and J are TRBV2 and TRBJ2-7; tentatively, D is TRBD1 (6 bases). The CDR3 extends over 12 amino acids. V dropped 5 bases and J dropped 7 bases, with 12 bases sitting between them. The germline gives CDR1 SNHLY, CDR2 FYNNEI.

The chain links TRBV7-8 to TRBJ1-2; a possible D gene is TRBD1 (5 bases). The CDR3 loop spans 14 amino acids. Germline CDR1 and CDR2: SGHVS and FQNEAQ. V lost 2 bases and J lost 4, with 11 bases in between. The DNA of the CDR3 is TGTGCCAGCAGCTTAAGGGTTCAGGGCTATGGCTACACCTTC. Its protein is CASSLRVQGYGYTF.

This clone was seen a few times. In nucleotides, the CDR3 is TGTGCCAGCAATAGACAGGGAAACACCGGGGAGCTGTTTTTT. Translating it yields CASNRQGNTGELFF. The V and J genes are TRBV6-1 and TRBJ2-2; 7 positions match TRBD1. Trimming cost V 7 bases and J 2 bases; bases outside gene matches: 4. Germline assignment: CDR1 MNHNS and CDR2 SASEGT. The CDR3 is made up of 14 amino acids.

This chain links TRBV4-2 with TRBJ2-1; 16 nucleotides line up with TRBD2. This CDR3 has 15 residues. V trimming: 4 bases; J trimming: 10 bases; junction bases outside the gene matches: 4. Germline CDR1 and CDR2: LGHNA and YNFKEQ. The CDR3 DNA reads TGTGCCAGCAGCCTAGGGACTAGCGGGAGGGCCGAGCAGTTCTTC. Its protein is CASSLGTSGRAEQFF.

The chain recombines TRBV18 with TRBJ1-3, with D perhaps TRBD1 (6 bases). From germline, CDR1 is KGHSH and CDR2 LQKENI. The CDR3 has 15 residues. Trimming pared 4 bases from V and 3 bases from J, leaving 13 bases between. The CDR3: CASSRGQTNGNTIYF. DNA of the CDR3: TGTGCCAGCTCACGAGGACAGACCAATGGAAACACCATATATTTT. The full variable domain, in which reference TRBV18 and TRBJ1-3 provide the parts outside the CDR3, is NAGVMQNPRHLVRRRGQEARLRCSPMKGHSHVYWYRQLPEEGLKFMVYLQKENIIDESGMPKERFSAEFPKEGPSILRIQQVVRGDSAAYFCASSRGQTNGNTIYFGEGSWLTVV.

The rearrangement uses TRBV5-1 and TRBJ2-1; the D is unclear. The CDR3 totals 14 residues. Trimming removed 0 bases at V and 9 bases at J, with 13 bases between. In germline, CDR1 is SGHRS, CDR2 YFSETQ. The CDR3 reads CASSLAGSKGEQFF. The DNA for the CDR3 is TGCGCCAGCAGCTTGGCGGGTAGCAAAGGTGAGCAGTTCTTC.

The chain is built from TRBV6-5 and TRBJ1-5; 8 bases line up with TRBD1. Trimming at V came to 6 bases and at J to 6 bases, leaving 7 bases not matched to a gene. The CDR3 is made up of 14 amino acids. Germline values: CDR1 MNHEY, CDR2 SVGAGI. The DNA of the CDR3 is TGTGCCAGCAGCAGGACAGGGTCCGGTCAGCCCCAGCATTTT. This codes for CASSRTGSGQPQHF.

The chain couples TRBV9 to TRBJ2-5; a possible D gene is TRBD2 (6 bases). The ends were cut back, 0 bases at V and 4 bases at J, with 13 bases in the middle. The CDR3 spans 15 residues. The V gene's germline CDR1 is SGDLS and CDR2 YYNGEE. The CDR3 is CASSVGLLEGETQYF. In DNA form, the CDR3 reads TGTGCCAGCAGCGTAGGTTTGCTGGAGGGAGAGACCCAGTACTTC. The entire variable domain, with the rest obtained from reference TRBV9 and TRBJ2-5, is as follows: DSGVTQTPKHLITATGQRVTLRCSPRSGDLSVYWYQQSLDQGLQFLIQYYNGEERAKGNILERFSAQQFPDLHSELNLSSLELGDSALYFCASSVGLLEGETQYFGPGTRLLVL.